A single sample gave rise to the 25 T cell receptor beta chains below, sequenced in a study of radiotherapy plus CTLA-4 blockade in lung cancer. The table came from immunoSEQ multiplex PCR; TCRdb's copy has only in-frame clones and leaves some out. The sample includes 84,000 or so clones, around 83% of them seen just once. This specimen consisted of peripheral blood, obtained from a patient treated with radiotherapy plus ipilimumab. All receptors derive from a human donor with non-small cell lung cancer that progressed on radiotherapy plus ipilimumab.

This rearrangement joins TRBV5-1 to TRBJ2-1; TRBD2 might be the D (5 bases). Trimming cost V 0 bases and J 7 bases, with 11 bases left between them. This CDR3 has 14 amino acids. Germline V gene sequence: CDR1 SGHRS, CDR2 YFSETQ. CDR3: CASSLGETGNEQFF. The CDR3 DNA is TGCGCCAGCAGCTTGGGGGAGACGGGGAATGAGCAGTTCTTC.

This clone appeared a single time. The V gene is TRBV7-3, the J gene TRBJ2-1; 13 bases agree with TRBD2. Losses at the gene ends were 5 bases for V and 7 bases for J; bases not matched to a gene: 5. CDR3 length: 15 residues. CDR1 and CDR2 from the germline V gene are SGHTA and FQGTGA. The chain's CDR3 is CASSPTSGGFNEQFF. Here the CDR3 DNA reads TGTGCCAGCAGCCCGACTAGCGGGGGGTTTAATGAGCAGTTCTTC.

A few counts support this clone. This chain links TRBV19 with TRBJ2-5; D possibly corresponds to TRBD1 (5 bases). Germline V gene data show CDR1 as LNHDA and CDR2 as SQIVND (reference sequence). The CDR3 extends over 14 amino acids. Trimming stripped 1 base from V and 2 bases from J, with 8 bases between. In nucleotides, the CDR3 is TGTGCCAGTAGTATAGGACAGATACAAGAGACCCAGTACTTC. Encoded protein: CASSIGQIQETQYF.

CDR3 sequence reads: CASKTEIQPQHF. The CDR3 nucleotides read TGTGCCAGCAAGACAGAGATTCAGCCCCAGCATTTT. The chain joins TRBV28 to TRBJ1-5; TRBD1 might be the D (5 bases). The CDR3 extends over 12 amino acids. Trimming left V 7 bases short and J 6 bases short, with 10 bases between. Germline-derived CDR1 and CDR2 are MDHEN and SYDVKM.

The CDR3 region is CASSYVPGEKLFF. CDR3 bases: TGTGCCAGCAGTTACGTTCCGGGTGAAAAACTGTTTTTT. V gene TRBV6-5 combines with J gene TRBJ1-4, with unresolved D. CDR3 length: 13 residues. V lost 2 bases and J 7 bases, leaving 8 bases between the germline ends. Germline V gives CDR1 MNHEY, CDR2 SVGAGI.

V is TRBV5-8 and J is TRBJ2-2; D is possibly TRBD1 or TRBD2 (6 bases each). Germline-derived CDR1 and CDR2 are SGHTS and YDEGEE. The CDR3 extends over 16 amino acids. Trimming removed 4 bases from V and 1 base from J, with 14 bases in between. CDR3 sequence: CASSAGTILNTGELFF. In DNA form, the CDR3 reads TGTGCCAGCAGCGCGGGGACAATACTGAACACCGGGGAGCTGTTTTTT. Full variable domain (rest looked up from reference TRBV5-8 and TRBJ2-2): EAGVTQSPTHLIKTRGQQATLRCSPISGHTSVYWYQQALGLGLQFLLWYDEGEERNRGNFPPRFSGRQFPNYSSELNVNALELEDSALYLCASSAGTILNTGELFFGEGSRLTVL.

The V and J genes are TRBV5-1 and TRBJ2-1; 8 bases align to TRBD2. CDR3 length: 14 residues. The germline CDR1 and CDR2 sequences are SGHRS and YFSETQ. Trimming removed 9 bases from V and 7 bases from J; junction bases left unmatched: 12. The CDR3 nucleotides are TGCGCCACCACGGGAGCGGGGGTTAATAATGAGCAGTTCTTC. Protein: CATTGAGVNNEQFF.

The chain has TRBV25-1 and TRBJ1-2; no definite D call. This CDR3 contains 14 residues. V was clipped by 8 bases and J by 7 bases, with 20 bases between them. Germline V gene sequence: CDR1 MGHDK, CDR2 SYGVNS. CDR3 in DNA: TGTGCCAGCGAGCACCTCGATGGGTGGGGTGGCTACACCTTC. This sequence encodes CASEHLDGWGGYTF.

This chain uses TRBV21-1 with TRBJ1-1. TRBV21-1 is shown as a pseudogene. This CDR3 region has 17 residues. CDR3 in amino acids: CASSKVTSLSPGTEAFF. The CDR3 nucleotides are TGTGCCAGCAGCAAAGTTACCTCCCTTAGCCCGGGCACTGAAGCTTTCTTT.

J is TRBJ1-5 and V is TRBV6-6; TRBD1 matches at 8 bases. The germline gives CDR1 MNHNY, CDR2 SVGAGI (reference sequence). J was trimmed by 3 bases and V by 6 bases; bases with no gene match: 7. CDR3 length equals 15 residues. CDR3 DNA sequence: TGTGCCAGCAGCCTAGGACAGGGCGACAATCAGCCCCAGCATTTT. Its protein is CASSLGQGDNQPQHF.

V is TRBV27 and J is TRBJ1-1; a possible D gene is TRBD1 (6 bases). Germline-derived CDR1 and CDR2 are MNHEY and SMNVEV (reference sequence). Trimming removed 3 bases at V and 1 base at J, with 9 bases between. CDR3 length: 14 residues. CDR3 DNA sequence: TGTGCCAGCAGTTTTAACAGGGCGAACACTGAAGCTTTCTTT. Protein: CASSFNRANTEAFF.

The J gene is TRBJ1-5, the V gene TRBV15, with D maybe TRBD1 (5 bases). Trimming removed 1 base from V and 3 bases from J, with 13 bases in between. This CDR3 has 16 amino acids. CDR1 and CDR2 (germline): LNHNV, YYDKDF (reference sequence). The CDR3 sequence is CATSRGGGGDNQPQHF. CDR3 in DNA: TGTGCCACCAGCAGAGGGGGGGGAGGCGACAATCAGCCCCAGCATTTT.

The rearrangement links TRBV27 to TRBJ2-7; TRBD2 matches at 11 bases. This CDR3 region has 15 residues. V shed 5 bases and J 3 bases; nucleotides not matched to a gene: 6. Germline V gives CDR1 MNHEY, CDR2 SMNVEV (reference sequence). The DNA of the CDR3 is TGTGCCAGCAGTGAAGCCGGGACTAGCGGCTACGAGCAGTACTTC. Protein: CASSEAGTSGYEQYF.

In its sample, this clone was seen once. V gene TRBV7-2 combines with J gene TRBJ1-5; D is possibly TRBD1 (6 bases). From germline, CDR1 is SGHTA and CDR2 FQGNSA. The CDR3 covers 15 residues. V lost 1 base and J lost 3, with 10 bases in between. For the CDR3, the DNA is TGTGCCAGCAGCTTAGTTGCAGGGGACAATCAGCCCCAGCATTTT. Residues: CASSLVAGDNQPQHF.

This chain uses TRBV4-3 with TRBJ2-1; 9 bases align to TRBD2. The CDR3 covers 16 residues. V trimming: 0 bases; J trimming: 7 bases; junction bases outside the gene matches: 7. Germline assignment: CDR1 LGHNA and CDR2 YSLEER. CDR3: CASSQEGAGGLNEQFF. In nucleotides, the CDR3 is TGCGCCAGCAGCCAAGAAGGAGCGGGGGGTTTGAATGAGCAGTTCTTC.

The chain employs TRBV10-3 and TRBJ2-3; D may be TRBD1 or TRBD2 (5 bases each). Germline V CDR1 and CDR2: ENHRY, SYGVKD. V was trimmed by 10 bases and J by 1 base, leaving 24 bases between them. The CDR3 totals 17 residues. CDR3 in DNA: TGTGCCACGAAGGACTCGGGGAGTAGGGGCGGCACAGATACGCAGTATTTT. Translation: CATKDSGSRGGTDTQYF.

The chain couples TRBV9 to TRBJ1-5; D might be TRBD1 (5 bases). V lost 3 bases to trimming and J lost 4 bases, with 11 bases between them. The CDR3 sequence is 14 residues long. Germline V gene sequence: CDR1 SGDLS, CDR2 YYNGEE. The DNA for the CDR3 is TGTGCCAGCAGCGGGGGGAAGGAAAATCAGCCCCAGCATTTT. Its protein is CASSGGKENQPQHF.

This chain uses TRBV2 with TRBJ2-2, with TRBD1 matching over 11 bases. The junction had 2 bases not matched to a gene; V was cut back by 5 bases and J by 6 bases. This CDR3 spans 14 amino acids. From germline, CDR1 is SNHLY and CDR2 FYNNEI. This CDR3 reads CASSRTGGPGELFF. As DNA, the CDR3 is TGTGCCAGCAGTCGGACAGGGGGCCCCGGGGAGCTGTTTTTT.

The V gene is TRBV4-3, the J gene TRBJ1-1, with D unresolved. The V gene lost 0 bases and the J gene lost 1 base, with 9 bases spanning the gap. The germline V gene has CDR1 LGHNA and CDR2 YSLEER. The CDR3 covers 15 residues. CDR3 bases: TGCGCCAGCAGCCAAGAAGCCACTCCGAACACTGAAGCTTTCTTT. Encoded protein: CASSQEATPNTEAFF.

For the CDR3, the DNA is TGTGCCAGTAGCCTCGGGTTGACTAATGAAAAACTGTTTTTT. This gives the protein CASSLGLTNEKLFF. The chain couples TRBV19 to TRBJ1-4, with unresolved D. The V gene's germline CDR1 is LNHDA and CDR2 SQIVND (reference sequence). The CDR3 loop spans 14 amino acids. The V gene lost 6 bases and the J gene lost 2 bases, with 10 bases spanning the gap. The variable domain in full, completed from reference TRBV19 and TRBJ1-4, reads DGGITQSPKYLFRKEGQNVTLSCEQNLNHDAMYWYRQDPGQGLRLIYYSQIVNDFQKGDIAEGYSVSREKKESFPLTVTSAQKNPTAFYLCASSLGLTNEKLFFGSGTQLSVL.

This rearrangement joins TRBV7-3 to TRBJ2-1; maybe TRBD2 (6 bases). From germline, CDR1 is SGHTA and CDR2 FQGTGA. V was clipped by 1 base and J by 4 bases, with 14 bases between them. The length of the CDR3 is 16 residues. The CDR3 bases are TGTGCCAGCAGCTTAAGCGGGATTGTGGGTTACAATGAGCAGTTCTTC. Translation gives CASSLSGIVGYNEQFF.

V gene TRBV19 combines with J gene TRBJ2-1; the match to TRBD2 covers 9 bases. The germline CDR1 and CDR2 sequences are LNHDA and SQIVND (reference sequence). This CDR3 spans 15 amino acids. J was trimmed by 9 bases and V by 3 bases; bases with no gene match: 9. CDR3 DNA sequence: TGTGCCAGTAGTATCCTAGCGGGATGGTCAGGTGAGCAGTTCTTC. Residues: CASSILAGWSGEQFF.

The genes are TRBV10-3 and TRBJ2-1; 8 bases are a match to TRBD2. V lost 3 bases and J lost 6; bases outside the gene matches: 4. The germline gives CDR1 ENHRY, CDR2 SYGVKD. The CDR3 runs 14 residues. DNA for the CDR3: TGTGCCATCAGTGACACGGGGGGGCTCAATGAGCAGTTCTTC. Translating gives CAISDTGGLNEQFF.

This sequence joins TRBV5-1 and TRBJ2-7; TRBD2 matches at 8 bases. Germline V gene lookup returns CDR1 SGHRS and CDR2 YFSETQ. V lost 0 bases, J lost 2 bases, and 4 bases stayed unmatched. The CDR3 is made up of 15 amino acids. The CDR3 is CASSLGGLGAYEQYF. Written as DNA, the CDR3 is TGCGCCAGCAGCTTGGGGGGACTAGGAGCCTACGAGCAGTACTTC.

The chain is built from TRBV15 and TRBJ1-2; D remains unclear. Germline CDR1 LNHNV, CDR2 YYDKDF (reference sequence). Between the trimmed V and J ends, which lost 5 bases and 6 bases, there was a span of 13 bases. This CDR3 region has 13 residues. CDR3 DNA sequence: TGTGCCACCAGCGAGGGAAGTATACATGGCTACACCTTC. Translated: CATSEGSIHGYTF. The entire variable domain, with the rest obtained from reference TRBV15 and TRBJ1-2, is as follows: DAMVIQNPRYQVTQFGKPVTLSCSQTLNHNVMYWYQQKSSQAPKLLFHYYDKDFNNEADTPDNFQSRRPNTSFCFLDIRSPGLGDTAMYLCATSEGSIHGYTFGSGTRLTVV.